A single sample gave rise to the 3 T cell receptor beta chains below, sequenced in a study of shared clonotypes between healthy human individuals. Profiling relied on immunoSEQ multiplex PCR, and the TCRdb table lists in-frame clones only, not all of them. Among fewer than 1.4 million clones listed, 70% to 80% were seen once. The sequenced sample was memory CD4+ T cells from PBMCs. The subset was: CD45RA-negative fraction. These receptor sequences come from a man aged 18 to 30 in good health. Some clones in this sample may be carry-over from other donors' samples.

V is TRBV7-3 and J is TRBJ1-2; 8 bases agree with TRBD1. The CDR3 extends over 14 amino acids. J lost 5 bases, V lost 4 bases, and 6 bases had no gene match. Germline V gene data show CDR1 as SGHTA and CDR2 as FQGTGA. The CDR3 nucleotides read TGTGCCAGCAGCTCCTGGACAGGGCCATATGGCTACACCTTC. As protein: CASSSWTGPYGYTF.

The chain couples TRBV5-8 to TRBJ1-2; 7 nucleotides agree with TRBD1. Trimming took 6 bases from V and 4 from J; bases not matched to a gene: 12. CDR3 length: 15 amino acids. Per the germline V gene, CDR1 is SGHTS and CDR2 is YDEGEE. For the CDR3, the DNA is TGTGCCAGCAAAAGCCTAGGGGGCGCGGGCTATGGCTACACCTTC. Translating gives CASKSLGGAGYGYTF.

The J gene is TRBJ1-1, the V gene TRBV14, with D maybe TRBD1 (5 bases). This CDR3 is 15 amino acids long. Germline V gene lookup returns CDR1 SGHDN and CDR2 FVKESK. Trimming took 4 bases from V and 1 from J, leaving 13 bases between them. The CDR3 nucleotides read TGTGCCAGCAGCCTGGCCAGGGTGGCGAACACTGAAGCTTTCTTT. Amino acid sequence: CASSLARVANTEAFF.